This T cell receptor (beta chain) appears in the sequencing data of a study of blood T cell repertoires in COVID-19 (TCRdb year 2020). Broadly, across the study: The collaborator samples originated in the United States, Italy and Spain and spanned the acute and convalescent phases of COVID-19. The dataset comprised deeply sampled blood TCRbeta repertoires from subjects exposed to, actively infected with, or recovered from COVID-19. The repertoires were released in a freely available public database intended as a resource for research on the immune response to SARS-CoV-2. The material from the prospective study consisted of cDNA or gDNA derived from T cells, B-cell-depleted T cells, or PBMCs. Where HLA class I and class II types were available, the types were taken from metadata supplied by the sample provider, not from assay-based typing. The sample metadata nearly always contained a de-identified subject ID, COVID-19 status, age in years and sex. The samples were drawn from two sources: the first 160 participants of the ongoing ImmuneRACE study, and 1,000 to 1,500 subjects contributed by 6 global collaborators. On the study overall, not on this receptor specifically: Clinical and demographic metadata were provided uncurated, with the amount varying by source and participant.

Inclusive of the bounding cysteine and phenylalanine, the CDR3 is 15 residues long. Solely the CDR3 DNA is kept, with 45 bases framed from the first base. Per the germline V gene, MNHEY is the CDR1 and SVGAGI is the CDR2. Compared with germline, V lacks 1 base and J lacks 6 bases; bases without a gene match: 3. On this clone: Its antigen is not yet known. Per-base quality was not reported, and no clone a single base away is much larger than it.

TCRbeta CDR3 regions were amplified from genomic DNA by means of the immunoSEQ Assay, a bias-controlled multiplex PCR. In the source study's methods: The number of nucleated cells in each sample was estimated from the amplification of reference gene primers within the assay. To quantify the absolute abundance of each unique TCRbeta CDR3 rearrangement, sequence reads were collapsed and filtered. For each sample, productive Simpson clonality was calculated by taking the square root of Simpson's diversity index across productive rearrangements. This is the immuneACCESS table as TCRdb keeps it, with only in-frame sequences that have V and J called. A part of the clones is gone; compared with another copy, unresolved V genes explain less than half, and the rest is unexplained. V and J calls and clone size are as listed in that table; D and trimming were resolved from the DNA. The sample table lists around 310,000 clones, around 87% of them with a count of one. Around 0.96% of the sample is in the top ten clones.

One collaborating source in Seattle enrolled patients while the patients were actively infected and followed the patients over time throughout the course of disease. Whole blood was collected in K2EDTA tubes by collaborating institutions according to the institutions' own protocols. For TCRbeta analysis, collaborators shipped samples in one of three forms: frozen whole blood, isolated PBMCs, or DNA extracted from either of those sample types. The chain links TRBV6-5 with TRBJ1-2, and TRBD1 aligns with 12 junction nucleotides. The sequence came from a woman in her thirties or forties with COVID-19, enrolled during active disease. Sequencing used peripheral blood. The CDR3: CASSYLGQGADGYTF. The nucleotide sequence is given as TGTGCCAGCAGTTACTTGGGACAGGGGGCGGATGGCTACACCTTC.